These 9 T cell receptor beta chains were sequenced from one sample in a study of cytomegalovirus exposure and HLA in healthy donors. 60 Vbeta and 13 Jbeta primers were used in PCR. Libraries were prepared by immunoSEQ multiplex PCR; TCRdb keeps only in-frame clonotypes and omits some of them. This table holds 150,000 or so clones, approximately 80% found once. The specimen sequenced was PBMCs. The receptors come from a man younger than 45 in good health and CMV-seropositive.

The rearrangement uses TRBV7-8 and TRBJ2-7; TRBD1 aligns across 7 bases. Germline CDR1 and CDR2: SGHVS and FQNEAQ. The CDR3 has 13 residues. The V and J ends lost 5 bases and 0 bases, in that order; junction bases with no gene match: 1. The CDR3 DNA reads as TGTGCCAGCAGCGGGACAGCCTCCTACGAGCAGTACTTC. Its translation is CASSGTASYEQYF.

V is TRBV28 and J is TRBJ2-7, with 12 bases that match TRBD2. Unmatched junction bases numbered 6, after V lost 9 bases and J lost 6 bases. Germline V gene lookup returns CDR1 MDHEN and CDR2 SYDVKM. This CDR3 contains 13 residues. The CDR3 spells CASWTSGKAEQYF. The CDR3 DNA sequence: TGTGCCAGTTGGACTAGCGGGAAAGCCGAGCAGTACTTC.

The V gene is TRBV5-1, the J gene TRBJ2-7; TRBD2 might be the D (7 bases). Trimming stripped 6 bases from V and 4 bases from J, with 23 bases between. The CDR3 runs 16 residues. Germline CDR1 SGHRS, CDR2 YFSETQ. This CDR3 is CASIWGGGQESYEQYF. For the CDR3, the DNA is TGCGCCAGCATTTGGGGAGGGGGGCAGGAGAGTTACGAGCAGTACTTC.

This clone was detected once. The genes are TRBV19 and TRBJ2-1; TRBD2 matches at 9 bases. The V and J ends lost 6 bases and 8 bases, in that order; junction bases with no gene match: 8. The CDR3 has 14 residues. CDR1 and CDR2 from the germline V gene are LNHDA and SQIVND (reference sequence). Written as DNA, the CDR3 is TGTGCCAGTAGCCTTAGCGGGAGTTCTGATGAGCAGTTCTTC. Encoded protein: CASSLSGSSDEQFF.

The CDR3 region is CASSLNRAVGEKLFF. The CDR3 DNA reads TGTGCCAGCAGCTTAAACAGGGCGGTAGGAGAAAAACTGTTTTTT. The rearrangement joins TRBV5-6 to TRBJ1-4; D might be TRBD1 (6 bases). The V gene lost 2 bases and the J gene lost 8 bases, with 16 bases spanning the gap. Per the germline V gene, CDR1 is SGHDT and CDR2 is YYEEEE. The CDR3 is 15 amino acids.

As concerns this clone: Distinct nucleotide sequences in the sample also encode this CDR3. The CDR3 DNA reads as TGTGCCAGCAGCTTGCCGGGACAGAACTATGGCTACACCTTC. Its translation: CASSLPGQNYGYTF. The chain recombines TRBV5-4 with TRBJ1-2; TRBD1 matches at 7 bases. Germline trimming cut 1 base from V and 2 bases from J; bases unmatched to any gene: 2. The CDR3 covers 14 residues. Germline loops: CDR1 SGHNT, CDR2 YYREEE (reference sequence).

The J gene is TRBJ2-3, the V gene TRBV7-6, with TRBD2 identical over 8 bases. This CDR3 contains 17 residues. Germline V gene sequence: CDR1 SGHVS, CDR2 FNYEAQ. J gave up 2 bases and V 0 bases, and 7 bases lay outside the gene matches. CDR3 region: CASSLAPSGGYTDTQYF. The CDR3, as DNA: TGTGCCAGCAGCTTAGCACCCAGCGGGGGTTACACAGATACGCAGTATTTT.

V usage is TRBV6-5 and J usage is TRBJ2-7, with D possibly being TRBD2 (5 bases). The CDR3 covers 15 residues. With 2 bases removed from V and 5 bases from J, the gap between germline ends came to 16 bases. Germline V gene data show CDR1 as MNHEY and CDR2 as SVGAGI. CDR3 DNA sequence: TGTGCCAGCAGTTACGAGGGAAAAGACTTGGACGAGCAGTACTTC. It is translated as CASSYEGKDLDEQYF.

The chain carries TRBV4-1 and TRBJ2-5, with 14 bases matching TRBD2. The end of the DNA aligns better with TRBJ2-7, so the J call may be wrong. CDR3 length: 17 residues. CDR1 MGHRA and CDR2 YSYEKL come from the germline V gene. CDR3 in amino acids: CASSQVGTSGSPYEQYF. CDR3 bases: TGCGCCAGCAGCCAAGTCGGGACTAGCGGGAGTCCCTACGAGCAGTACTTC.